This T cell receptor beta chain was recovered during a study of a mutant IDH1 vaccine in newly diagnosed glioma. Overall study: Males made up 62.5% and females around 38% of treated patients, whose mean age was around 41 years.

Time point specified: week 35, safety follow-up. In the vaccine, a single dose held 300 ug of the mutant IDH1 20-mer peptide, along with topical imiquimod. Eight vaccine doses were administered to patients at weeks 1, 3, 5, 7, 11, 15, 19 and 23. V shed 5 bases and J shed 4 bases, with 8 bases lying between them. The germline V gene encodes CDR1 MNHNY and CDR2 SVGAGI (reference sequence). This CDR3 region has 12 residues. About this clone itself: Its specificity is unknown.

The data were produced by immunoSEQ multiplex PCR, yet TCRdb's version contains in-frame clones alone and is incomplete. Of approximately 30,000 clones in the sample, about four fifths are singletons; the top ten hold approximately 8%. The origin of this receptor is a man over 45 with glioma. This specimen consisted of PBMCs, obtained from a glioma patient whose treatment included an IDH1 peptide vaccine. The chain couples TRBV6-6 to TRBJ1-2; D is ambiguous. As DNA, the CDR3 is TGTGCCAGCAGTGAGGACTCCTATGGCTACACCTTC. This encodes CASSEDSYGYTF.